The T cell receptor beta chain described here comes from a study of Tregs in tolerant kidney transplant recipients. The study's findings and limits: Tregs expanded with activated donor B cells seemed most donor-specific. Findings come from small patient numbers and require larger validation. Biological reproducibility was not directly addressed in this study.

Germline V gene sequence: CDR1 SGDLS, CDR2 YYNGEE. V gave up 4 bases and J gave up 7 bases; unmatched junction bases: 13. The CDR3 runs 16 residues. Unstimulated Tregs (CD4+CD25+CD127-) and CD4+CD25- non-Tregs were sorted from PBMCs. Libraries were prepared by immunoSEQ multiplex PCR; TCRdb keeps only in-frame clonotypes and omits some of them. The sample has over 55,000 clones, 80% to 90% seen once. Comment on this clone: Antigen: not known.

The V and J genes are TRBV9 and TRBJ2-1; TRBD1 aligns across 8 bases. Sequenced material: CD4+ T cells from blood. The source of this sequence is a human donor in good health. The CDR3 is CASSPISRQGLNEQFF. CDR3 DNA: TGTGCCAGCAGCCCCATTTCGAGACAGGGGTTAAATGAGCAGTTCTTC.